This TCR beta chain derives from a study of graft-versus-host responses after intestinal transplantation. Worth noting for this clone: The antigen is unknown.

This table comes from immunoSEQ multiplex PCR, and its TCRdb copy is limited to in-frame clones, with some not included. The sample yields around 89,000 clones, approximately 90% seen once. V lost 7 bases to trimming and J lost 8 bases; unmatched junction nucleotides: 1. Looked up from germline, CDR1 is SGHAT and CDR2 is FQNNGV. This CDR3 comprises 11 residues. The sequence derives from a human donor who was the organ donor for an intestinal transplant. The source was unstimulated CD8+ T cells sorted from spleen or lymph node cells, collected before transplant. The chain combines TRBV11-2 with TRBJ2-1, with 8 bases matching TRBD2. The CDR3 protein is CASTGGDEQFF. Here the CDR3 DNA reads TGTGCCAGCACCGGGGGGGATGAGCAGTTCTTC.